These 9 T cell receptor beta chains share one sample of origin, sequenced in a study of human T cells and chemical hapten exposure. The time point denotes: pre-sensitization, week 0. Treatment denoted: therapeutic diphenylcyclopropenone sensitization with weekly scalp DPC. TCRdb recomputed calls from the RACE reads with MiXCR, one row per CDR3 protein. Among a few hundred thousand distinct CDR3 sequences, around 7% were seen once, and the ten largest hold 1.2%. The source material was whole blood, sampled in connection with sensitization to the hapten diphenylcyclopropenone (DPC). The receptor source for this set is a man in his late teens or twenties with alopecia areata. Some clones in this sample may be carry-over from other donors' samples.

This clonotype was found a few times. The J gene is TRBJ1-1, the V gene TRBV4-3; D is unclear. CDR1 is LGHNA and CDR2 is YSLEER in the germline V gene. Trimming cost V 0 bases and J 3 bases, with 11 bases left between them. This CDR3 contains 15 residues. The CDR3 reads CASSQDSWVDTEAFF. The CDR3 nucleotides are TGCGCCAGCAGCCAAGATAGTTGGGTGGACACTGAAGCTTTCTTT.

This clonotype has ten or more counts. This chain uses TRBV5-5 with TRBJ1-2; possibly TRBD1 for D (5 bases). CDR3 length: 13 residues. Trimming removed 4 bases at V and 4 bases at J, with 11 bases between. CDR1 is SGHKS, CDR2 YYEKEE, per germline (reference sequence). The DNA of the CDR3 is TGTGCCAGCAGCCGGGACCGACGCTATGGCTACACCTTC. As protein: CASSRDRRYGYTF.

The gene calls are TRBV3-1 and TRBJ1-1, with D hard to call. CDR1 and CDR2 from the germline V gene are LGHDT and YNNKEL (reference sequence). This CDR3 contains 13 residues. V lost 11 bases, J lost 5 bases, and 18 bases lay in between. Here the CDR3 reads CACTPGSITEAFF. CDR3 nucleotides: TGTGCCTGCACCCCCGGAAGCATTACTGAAGCTTTCTTT.

This clonotype has just a few counts. The chain is built from TRBV6-2 or TRBV6-3 and TRBJ2-1, with 7 bases aligning to TRBD2. CDR1 and CDR2 (germline): MNHEY, SVGEGT. The length of the CDR3 is 17 residues. The J segment lost 4 bases and the V segment lost 6 bases, leaving 15 bases of the junction unmatched. Written as DNA, the CDR3 is TGTGCCAGCAGCCAGAGCCATCTAGCGGAGATATACAATGAGCAGTTCTTC. Translating it yields CASSQSHLAEIYNEQFF.

This clonotype was picked up a small number of times. This sequence joins TRBV4-3 and TRBJ1-2; D might be TRBD1 (5 bases). The CDR3 covers 20 residues. V was shortened by 0 bases and J by 0 bases, with 23 bases between the two germline ends. In germline, CDR1 is LGHNA, CDR2 YSLEER. The CDR3 loop is CASSQEGEGYRDRTNYGYTF. In DNA, the CDR3 is TGCGCCAGCAGCCAAGAGGGGGAGGGGTATAGAGACCGCACTAACTATGGCTACACCTTC.

The chain has TRBV27 and TRBJ2-3; possible D gene TRBD1, 5 bases. This CDR3 spans 15 amino acids. The V and J ends lost 5 bases and 3 bases respectively, with 15 bases between them. CDR1 is MNHEY and CDR2 is SMNVEV in the germline V gene (reference sequence). This CDR3 is CASSPLVQGTDTQYF. The CDR3 DNA reads as TGTGCCAGCAGTCCCCTTGTGCAGGGTACAGATACGCAGTATTTT.

This clonotype was detected a few times. The CDR3 spells CASSLRTGQRDTQYF. CDR3 nucleotides: TGTGCCAGCAGCCTGAGGACAGGGCAAAGAGATACGCAGTATTTT. V is TRBV7-2 and J is TRBJ2-3, with 8 positions matching TRBD1. Per germline, CDR1 SGHTA and CDR2 FQGNSA. The CDR3 runs 15 residues. Trimming removed 5 bases from V and 5 bases from J; junction bases left unmatched: 9.

This clonotype was observed a few times. The genes are TRBV6-2 or TRBV6-3 and TRBJ2-3; D unclear. The ends were cut back, 5 bases at V and 4 bases at J, with 13 bases in the middle. The CDR3 sequence is 14 residues long. CDR1 MNHEY and CDR2 SVGEGT come from the germline V gene. The CDR3 bases are TGTGCCAGCAGTAACCGTTGGGTTCCAGATACGCAGTATTTT. Translated: CASSNRWVPDTQYF.

The chain has TRBV18 and TRBJ2-7; weak D call: TRBD2 (5 bases). V lost 5 bases to trimming and J lost 2 bases, with 13 bases between them. CDR3 length equals 14 residues. Germline CDR1 KGHSH, CDR2 LQKENI. In DNA form, the CDR3 reads TGTGCCAGCTCATGGGGAGACTATACCTACGAGCAGTACTTC. Translated, it gives CASSWGDYTYEQYF.